This T cell receptor (beta chain) stems from a study of molecular identifiers for immune sequencing clone quantification. General study points: Clones exceeding 20 RNA copies carried over 98% of effector molecules but under 1% of naive-cell molecules.

Trimming cost V 0 bases and J 1 base, with 6 bases left between them. Germline loops: CDR1 GTSNPN, CDR2 SVGIG (reference sequence). This CDR3 has 14 amino acids. A single record per CDR3 protein comes from TCRdb applying MiXCR to the PCR reads. The data hold over 550,000 distinct CDR3 sequences, with roughly 25% observed a single time. Ten or more counts support this clonotype. Its antigen is undetermined. Sequencing input: naive CD8+ T cells from blood, with Jurkat cell RNA spiked in. Sample subset: FACS-sorted CD8+CD4-CCR7+CD45RA+ naive T cells. The TCR originated in a human donor in good health. Some libraries in this study had Jurkat cell RNA spiked in. This chain uses TRBV30 with TRBJ2-2, with D unclear. CDR3 nucleotides: TGTGCCTGGAGTGTACTCGGGAACACCGGGGAGCTGTTTTTT. This sequence encodes CAWSVLGNTGELFF.